This passage covers 8 T cell receptor beta chains from one sample sequenced in a study of blood T cells in healthy people across ages. A sample-barcoded 5' primer and a J-beta primer mix were used in a second PCR of roughly 7 to 12 cycles. A single record per CDR3 protein comes from TCRdb applying MiXCR to the 5' RACE reads. The data hold over a million distinct CDR3 sequences, with about 43% observed a single time. The sequenced material came from blood. Source of these receptors: a woman between 18 and 29 years old in good health.

J is TRBJ1-1 and V is TRBV3-1; 7 nucleotides match TRBD1. The trim removed 5 bases at V and 4 bases at J, leaving 13 bases unmatched. Germline loops: CDR1 LGHDT, CDR2 YNNKEL (reference sequence). The CDR3 contains 16 residues. The CDR3 nucleotides read TGTGCCAGCAGCAGGCTGGCAGGGGGTATCGTCACTGAAGCTTTCTTT. Its protein product is CASSRLAGGIVTEAFF.

The chain links TRBV29-1 to TRBJ1-1; 7 nucleotides agree with TRBD1. This CDR3 spans 13 amino acids. V lost 7 bases to trimming and J lost 0 bases; unmatched junction nucleotides: 5. Germline assignment: CDR1 SQVTM and CDR2 ANQGSEA. CDR3 coding DNA: TGCAGCGGTACGACAGGGATGAACACTGAAGCTTTCTTT. It yields the protein CSGTTGMNTEAFF.

This chain connects TRBV4-1 to TRBJ1-6; D gene unclear. Germline V gene sequence: CDR1 MGHRA, CDR2 YSYEKL. This CDR3 spans 15 amino acids. The V and J ends lost 3 bases and 10 bases respectively, with 16 bases between them. Here the CDR3 DNA reads TGCGCCAGCAGCCACCTACAAAAGCCGGGATCACCCCTCCACTTT. Protein: CASSHLQKPGSPLHF.

The rearrangement joins TRBV10-1 to TRBJ2-3, with D unresolved. Trimming cost V 3 bases and J 0 bases, with 10 bases left between them. Per germline, CDR1 WNHNN and CDR2 SYGVQD (reference sequence). The CDR3 covers 15 residues. CDR3 coding DNA: TGCGCCAGCAGTGAACGGGCCCGTAGCACAGATACGCAGTATTTT. Translating gives CASSERARSTDTQYF.

Only a few counts were recorded for this clonotype. The chain joins TRBV27 to TRBJ2-5; possibly TRBD1 or TRBD2 for D (5 bases each). Germline-derived CDR1 and CDR2 are MNHEY and SMNVEV (reference sequence). The CDR3 loop spans 15 amino acids. The V gene lost 1 base and the J gene lost 2 bases, with 11 bases spanning the gap. CDR3: CASSLYGDLQETQYF. The CDR3 bases are TGTGCCAGCAGTTTATACGGGGACCTACAAGAGACCCAGTACTTC.

This sequence joins TRBV6-5 and TRBJ2-1; 10 positions agree with TRBD2. Trimming at V came to 5 bases and at J to 6 bases, leaving 4 bases not matched to a gene. This CDR3 has 14 amino acids. Per the germline V gene, CDR1 is MNHEY and CDR2 is SVGAGI. CDR3 sequence reads: CASSDSGGGNEQFF. The CDR3 DNA sequence: TGTGCCAGCAGTGACAGCGGGGGGGGCAATGAGCAGTTCTTC.

CDR3 DNA: TGTGCCAGCAGCCTTACCCGGGGGATACCCACAGATACGCAGTATTTT. Residues: CASSLTRGIPTDTQYF. V usage is TRBV5-8 and J usage is TRBJ2-3; possible D gene TRBD2, 6 bases. Germline V gene lookup returns CDR1 SGHTS and CDR2 YDEGEE. The V end lost 4 bases, the J end lost 2 bases, and 17 bases lay between the germline ends. This CDR3 is built from 16 residues.

This clonotype was detected only a few times. This chain uses TRBV4-2 with TRBJ2-3; TRBD1 is a possible D gene (5 bases). V gave up 4 bases and J gave up 3 bases, with 11 bases separating them. This CDR3 contains 14 residues. Germline V gene sequence: CDR1 LGHNA, CDR2 YNFKEQ. The CDR3 reads CASSPGADTDTQYF. CDR3 nucleotides: TGTGCCAGCAGCCCTGGGGCGGATACAGATACGCAGTATTTT.